Here is one T cell receptor (beta chain) with its context. Its antigen is still unknown. Nothing much larger sits one base from this clone, and base qualities are not available. This entry comes from a study of beta chain features in type 1 diabetes (dated by TCRdb to the late 2010s). In terms of the full investigation: Mean age, gender distribution, total cell number and subset yield were not different between patients and healthy donors. A total of roughly 99 million sorted cells were examined across all samples, and the number of cells per subset was strongly correlated with RNA yield. The study compared the TCRB repertoires of sorted circulating CD4+ T cell subsets in recently diagnosed type 1 diabetes patients with those in matched healthy donors. Regulatory and stem cell-like memory subsets were isolated from only 8 patients and 8 healthy donors, whereas naive and central memory subsets came from all 28 donors. General study outcomes and caveats: HLA sub-analyses involved small numbers of individuals, so any influence of HLA type on TCRB rearrangement remained unresolved. Patients with type 1 diabetes made fewer insertions and deleted more nucleotides at VDJ recombination sites, implying thymic rearrangement abnormalities. Shorter templates might be favored by PCR, yet because patient and control samples were amplified and corrected together, any such skew would affect both groups equally. Because cDNA was sequenced instead of genomic DNA, highly expressing activated cells could be over-represented, though the groups showed no difference in activation or CD3 levels. A moderate but significant shortening of TCRB CDR3 length was observed in type 1 diabetes patients in all four CD4+ subsets. Naive, central memory and regulatory TCRB repertoires appeared more similar among patients than among healthy donors.

From each donor, a single peripheral blood sample of 100 to 150 mL on average was drawn into heparinised tubes. Naive, central memory, regulatory and stem cell-like memory CD4+ T cells were sorted on a BD FACSAria II using a panel including CD45RO, CCR7, CD25, CD127, CD95 and CD27. A purity above 95% was achieved for all sorted populations. PBMCs were isolated immediately by Lymphoprep density gradient centrifugation and stained directly without culture. So that batch effects would be minimized, each experiment stained and sorted samples in pairs, pairing one healthy donor with one patient. From the germline V gene, CDR1 is MGHRA and CDR2 is YSYEKL. V drops 0 bases and J drops 6 bases, leaving 9 bases in between. From the cysteine up to the phenylalanine, the CDR3 has a length of 13 residues. Solely the CDR3 DNA is kept, with 39 bases framed from the first base. The High Capacity cDNA Reverse Transcription Kit was used to reverse transcribe all of the isolated RNA, meaning that expressed TCRB transcripts were what got sequenced. Naive, central memory and regulatory T cell samples underwent deep immunoSEQ sequencing, averaging around 3.7 million total reads per sample. Sorted cells were lysed in RLT buffer, and RNA was extracted using DNase-treated RNeasy Micro or Mini kits according to cell number. Each cell subset was processed separately to prevent cross-contamination, with patient and healthy donor samples processed together. The immunoSEQ multiplex PCR was used to amplify TCRB sequences from cDNA, generating 87-bp fragments that spanned the CDR3 region. Sequencing of the amplicons was done on the Illumina HiSeq platform. As for how the authors treated the data: Synthetic template baselines were used to correct PCR bias computationally, reads within Hamming distance 2 were collapsed together, and singletons that could not be merged were discarded. By aligning reads against IMGT, V, D and J genes, CDR3 length, and insertions or deletions at six rearrangement sites were assigned. Within each subset, clonotype counts were normalized to sorted cell number, and only after that were true diversity and Gini coefficients computed with the tcR R package. The overlap coefficient, calculated on TCRB nucleotide sequences, was used to measure repertoire sharing. As a proxy for the pre-selection repertoire, out-of-frame TCRB sequences from naive cells were analyzed. Here the immuneACCESS table is served through TCRdb, limited to in-frame sequences with V and J called. Missing clones are a known gap in these copies; in checked studies unresolved V genes cover under half, and the rest lacks a known reason. D and trimming were read from the DNA, whereas the V and J calls and clone size are those reported in that table. This sample gives a few hundred thousand clones in total; 13% of them show up just once. The ten largest make up roughly 0.016% of the sample.

Here the chain combines TRBV4-1 and TRBJ2-7; no confident D gene assignment can be made. Sequenced: naive CD4+ T cells from blood. The sample's cell subset or site, from its label and the paper: true naive CD4+ T cells. The sequence came from a woman under 30 with type 1 diabetes. Here is the DNA: TGCGCCAGCAGCCAAGAACTCCGGTTCGAGCAGTACTTC. Protein translation: CASSQELRFEQYF.